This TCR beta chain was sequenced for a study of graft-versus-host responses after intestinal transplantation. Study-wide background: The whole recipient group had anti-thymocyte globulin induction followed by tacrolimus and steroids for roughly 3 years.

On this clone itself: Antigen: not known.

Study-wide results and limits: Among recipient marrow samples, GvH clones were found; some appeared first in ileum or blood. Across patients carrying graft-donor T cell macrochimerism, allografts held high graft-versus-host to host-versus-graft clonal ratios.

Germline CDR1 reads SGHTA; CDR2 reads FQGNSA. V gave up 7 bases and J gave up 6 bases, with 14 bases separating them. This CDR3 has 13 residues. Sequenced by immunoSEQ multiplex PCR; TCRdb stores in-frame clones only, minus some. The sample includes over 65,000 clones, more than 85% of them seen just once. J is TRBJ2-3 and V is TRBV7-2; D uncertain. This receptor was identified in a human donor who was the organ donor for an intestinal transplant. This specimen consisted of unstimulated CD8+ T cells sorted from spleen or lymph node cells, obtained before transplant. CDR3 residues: CASNQMAGDTQYF. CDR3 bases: TGTGCCAGCAACCAAATGGCCGGGGATACGCAGTATTTT.